A single sample is the source of the 27 T cell receptor beta chains below, sequenced in a study of blood T cell repertoires in COVID-19. This table comes from immunoSEQ multiplex PCR, and its TCRdb copy is limited to in-frame clones, with some not included. The table lists about 89,000 clones, 75% to 80% of them singletons. Sequenced sample: peripheral blood. These TCRs come from a man between 65 and 85 years old with COVID-19, enrolled during active disease.

This clone was counted a few times. The chain couples TRBV2 to TRBJ1-2; no firm D call. The CDR3 is 16 residues long. V was trimmed by 4 bases and J by 2 bases, leaving 17 bases between them. Germline V gives CDR1 SNHLY, CDR2 FYNNEI. The CDR3 reads CASSGSHFDINYGYTF. CDR3 bases: TGTGCCAGCAGTGGCAGCCATTTTGACATAAACTATGGCTACACCTTC.

The chain couples TRBV10-2 to TRBJ1-5, with D unclear. The CDR3 length is 16 residues. The V and J ends lost 0 bases and 7 bases respectively, with 16 bases between them. Germline values: CDR1 WSHSY, CDR2 SAAADI. The CDR3 is CASSESGSPLGQPQHF. Here the CDR3 DNA reads TGCGCCAGCAGTGAGTCGGGCAGCCCCCTTGGGCAGCCCCAGCATTTT.

The CDR3 DNA is TGTGCCAGCTCACCGGGCAGGGCGAACACCGGGGAGCTGTTTTTT. This translates into CASSPGRANTGELFF. The rearrangement links TRBV18 to TRBJ2-2; a possible D gene is TRBD1 (5 bases). The CDR3 spans 15 residues. Germline CDR1 and CDR2: KGHSH and LQKENI. The V and J ends lost 3 bases and 0 bases respectively, with 8 bases between them. Complete variable domain (other parts from reference TRBV18 and TRBJ2-2): NAGVMQNPRHLVRRRGQEARLRCSPMKGHSHVYWYRQLPEEGLKFMVYLQKENIIDESGMPKERFSAEFPKEGPSILRIQQVVRGDSAAYFCASSPGRANTGELFFGEGSRLTVL.

The chain couples TRBV2 to TRBJ1-5; D is unresolved. The germline CDR1 and CDR2 sequences are SNHLY and FYNNEI. V was shortened by 6 bases and J by 5 bases, with 14 bases between the two germline ends. The CDR3 is made up of 14 amino acids. The CDR3 is CASSVSTRDQPQHF. The CDR3 region has the DNA TGTGCCAGCAGCGTAAGTACGAGGGATCAGCCCCAGCATTTT.

This rearrangement joins TRBV5-8 to TRBJ2-1; 7 nucleotides align to TRBD2. The ends lost 6 bases at V and 4 bases at J; junction bases unmatched: 10. Germline V gives CDR1 SGHTS, CDR2 YDEGEE. This CDR3 region has 15 residues. In DNA, the CDR3 is TGTGCCAGCACCCGCGGGACTACCCTATACAATGAGCAGTTCTTC. It translates to CASTRGTTLYNEQFF.

This sequence joins TRBV27 and TRBJ1-2; a possible D gene is TRBD1 (6 bases). The CDR3 covers 13 residues. The V gene lost 3 bases and the J gene lost 5 bases, with 10 bases spanning the gap. The germline gives CDR1 MNHEY, CDR2 SMNVEV (reference sequence). The CDR3 here is CASSFNRVYGYTF. The DNA for the CDR3 is TGTGCCAGCAGTTTTAACAGGGTTTATGGCTACACCTTC.

This clone was counted a single time. The rearrangement uses TRBV25-1 and TRBJ2-3; 9 nucleotides align to TRBD2. The CDR3 extends over 15 amino acids. J lost 5 bases, V lost 3 bases, and 6 bases had no gene match. The germline V gene has CDR1 MGHDK and CDR2 SYGVNS. CDR3 nucleotides: TGTGCCAGCAGTGACCTTAGCGGGGGCCGAGATACGCAGTATTTT. This sequence encodes CASSDLSGGRDTQYF.

This clone was recorded a few times. The chain carries TRBV18 and TRBJ1-6; 7 bases fit TRBD1. Germline CDR1 KGHSH, CDR2 LQKENI. V gave up 3 bases and J gave up 7 bases; unmatched junction bases: 6. The CDR3 runs 15 residues. CDR3: CASSPLTGQNSPLHF. The DNA of the CDR3 is TGTGCCAGCTCACCTCTGACAGGGCAAAATTCACCCCTCCACTTT.

The V gene is TRBV29-1, the J gene TRBJ2-7; D remains ambiguous. The CDR3 has 13 amino acids. Trimming took off 4 bases at V and 2 bases at J, with 12 bases between the two ends. The germline CDR1 and CDR2 sequences are SQVTM and ANQGSEA. The CDR3 nucleotides are TGCAGCGTTGCGCGCCGGTACCCCTACGAGCAGTACTTC. Protein product: CSVARRYPYEQYF.

The chain employs TRBV28 and TRBJ2-1; the match to TRBD2 covers 9 bases. This CDR3 is 16 amino acids long. The V gene end was trimmed by 6 bases and the J gene end by 2 bases; junction bases not matched to a gene: 8. Germline V gene sequence: CDR1 MDHEN, CDR2 SYDVKM. The CDR3 region is CASRRPSGATYNEQFF. The CDR3 DNA reads TGTGCCAGCAGGCGCCCTAGCGGGGCTACCTACAATGAGCAGTTCTTC. Supplemented by reference TRBV28 and TRBJ2-1, the full variable domain reads DVKVTQSSRYLVKRTGEKVFLECVQDMDHENMFWYRQDPGLGLRLIYFSYDVKMKEKGDIPEGYSVSREKKERFSLILESASTNQTSMYLCASRRPSGATYNEQFFGPGTRLTVL.

The chain employs TRBV7-9 and TRBJ1-4; TRBD1 aligns across 7 bases. CDR1 and CDR2 (germline): SEHNR, FQNEAQ (reference sequence). Germline trimming cut 8 bases from V and 8 bases from J; bases unmatched to any gene: 5. The CDR3 contains 12 residues. In DNA, the CDR3 is TGTGCCAGCCGCGGGACAGAGGAAAAACTGTTTTTT. This gives the protein CASRGTEEKLFF.

The chain has TRBV7-9 and TRBJ1-1; 7 positions match TRBD1. The CDR3 length is 14 residues. J lost 5 bases, V lost 4 bases, and 7 bases had no gene match. Germline CDR1 SEHNR, CDR2 FQNEAQ (reference sequence). CDR3 DNA sequence: TGTGCCAGCAGCTCACAGGGGACAGATACTGAAGCTTTCTTT. Residues: CASSSQGTDTEAFF.

This clone was seen just once. This chain connects TRBV28 to TRBJ2-7, with D possibly matching TRBD2 (6 bases). V lost 6 bases, J lost 2 bases, and 17 bases lay in between. CDR3 size: 15 residues. Germline values: CDR1 MDHEN, CDR2 SYDVKM. The CDR3 nucleotides read TGTGCCAGCAGCTCCCCTAGCGATTCGCCCTACGAGCAGTACTTC. Amino acid sequence: CASSSPSDSPYEQYF.

The V call is TRBV29-1, the J call TRBJ2-7, with TRBD1 matching 12 bases. The V gene's germline CDR1 is SQVTM and CDR2 ANQGSEA. V gave up 5 bases and J gave up 4 bases; unmatched junction bases: 9. This CDR3 region has 15 residues. CDR3: CSVKRTGQGAYEQYF. The CDR3, as DNA: TGCAGCGTTAAAAGGACGGGACAGGGGGCTTACGAGCAGTACTTC.

The chain is built from TRBV6-6 and TRBJ1-3, with a tentative D call TRBD1 (6 bases). Per the germline V gene, CDR1 is MNHNY and CDR2 is SVGAGI (reference sequence). This CDR3 has 15 residues. Trimming removed 5 bases from V and 2 bases from J, with 13 bases in between. The CDR3 loop is CASSTGPSTGNTIYF. Written as DNA, the CDR3 is TGTGCCAGCAGTACAGGGCCGAGTACTGGAAACACCATATATTTT.

The chain employs TRBV19 and TRBJ2-2, with 13 bases aligning to TRBD2. CDR3 length: 17 amino acids. Germline values: CDR1 LNHDA, CDR2 SQIVND (reference sequence). V gave up 1 base and J gave up 1 base; unmatched junction bases: 0. CDR3: CASSIGTSGGNTGELFF. The CDR3 nucleotides read TGTGCCAGTAGTATAGGGACTAGCGGGGGGAACACCGGGGAGCTGTTTTTT. The variable domain in full, with the rest retrieved from reference TRBV19 and TRBJ2-2, is DGGITQSPKYLFRKEGQNVTLSCEQNLNHDAMYWYRQDPGQGLRLIYYSQIVNDFQKGDIAEGYSVSREKKESFPLTVTSAQKNPTAFYLCASSIGTSGGNTGELFFGEGSRLTVL.

This chain links TRBV4-3 with TRBJ1-2; possible D gene TRBD1, 5 bases. V shed 1 base and J shed 5 bases, with 14 bases lying between them. The CDR3 extends over 15 amino acids. CDR1 and CDR2 (germline): LGHNA, YSLEER. CDR3 sequence reads: CASSQAQGSWYGYTF. For the CDR3, the DNA is TGCGCCAGCAGCCAAGCCCAGGGATCTTGGTATGGCTACACCTTC.

V is TRBV15 and J is TRBJ1-2; D might be TRBD1 (5 bases). V shed 1 base and J shed 7 bases, with 13 bases lying between them. This CDR3 is 14 amino acids long. Germline V lookup: CDR1 LNHNV, CDR2 YYDKDF (reference sequence). Here the CDR3 DNA reads TGTGCCACCAGCAGAGGGGCAGGGACTAGTGGCTACACCTTC. Encoded protein: CATSRGAGTSGYTF.

This chain links TRBV28 with TRBJ1-1; 7 nucleotides agree with TRBD1. V was pared by 6 bases and J by 4 bases, with 14 bases of the junction left unmatched. In germline, CDR1 is MDHEN, CDR2 SYDVKM. The CDR3 spans 16 residues. The CDR3 region has the DNA TGTGCCAGCAGCGGGGACCTCCGGGCAGGGGGCACTGAAGCTTTCTTT. Its protein product is CASSGDLRAGGTEAFF.

The CDR3 DNA follows: TGTGCCAGCAGTGACATGACGGATTACAATCAGCCCCAGCATTTT. It yields the protein CASSDMTDYNQPQHF. J is TRBJ1-5 and V is TRBV6-2 or TRBV6-3; D is unresolved. The length of the CDR3 is 15 residues. The germline V gene has CDR1 MNHEY and CDR2 SVGEGT. Deletions cut 5 bases from V and 3 bases from J, with 14 bases between.

The chain couples TRBV7-6 to TRBJ2-7, with D tentatively TRBD1 (5 bases). The CDR3 has 14 residues. V shed 1 base and J shed 6 bases, with 13 bases lying between them. Germline V lookup: CDR1 SGHVS, CDR2 FNYEAQ. The CDR3 spells CASSLGGSRGEQYF. As DNA, the CDR3 is TGTGCCAGCAGCTTAGGGGGCTCCCGCGGCGAGCAGTACTTC.

This chain joins TRBV6-5 and TRBJ2-3; 11 bases match TRBD2. This CDR3 has 15 residues. CDR1 and CDR2 from the germline V gene are MNHEY and SVGAGI. V was pared by 5 bases and J by 2 bases, with 3 bases of the junction left unmatched. The CDR3 bases are TGTGCCAGCAGTCTAGCGGGGGGCGACACAGATACGCAGTATTTT. Translation gives CASSLAGGDTDTQYF.

The chain uses TRBV19 and TRBJ2-2, with 10 nucleotides matching TRBD2. Trimming took 5 bases from V and 3 from J; bases not matched to a gene: 9. Germline values: CDR1 LNHDA, CDR2 SQIVND (reference sequence). The length of the CDR3 is 17 residues. CDR3 nucleotides: TGTGCCAGTAGTTTGGCTAGCGGGAGTAGATACACCGGGGAGCTGTTTTTT. Its translation: CASSLASGSRYTGELFF.

The V call is TRBV6-5, the J call TRBJ1-5; no reliable D call. The CDR3 extends over 13 amino acids. Trimming removed 6 bases at V and 6 bases at J, with 12 bases between. The germline CDR1 and CDR2 sequences are MNHEY and SVGAGI. DNA of the CDR3: TGTGCCAGCAGCCAACCCACACGTCAGCCCCAGCATTTT. Translation gives CASSQPTRQPQHF.

The chain has TRBV3-1 (or the pseudogene TRBV3-2) and TRBJ2-7; 10 bases align to TRBD1. The germline gives CDR1 LGHDT, CDR2 YNNKEL (reference sequence). This CDR3 is built from 16 residues. The V segment lost 3 bases and the J segment 6 bases; nucleotides outside the gene matches: 11. This CDR3 reads CASSHIPGTGDVEQYF. The CDR3 region has the DNA TGTGCCAGCAGCCATATTCCCGGGACAGGGGATGTCGAGCAGTACTTC.

The CDR3 reads CASSPGGKGSGYTF. CDR3 coding DNA: TGTGCCAGCAGTCCCGGGGGGAAGGGGAGTGGCTACACCTTC. This chain links TRBV6-6 with TRBJ1-2; the D gene is possibly TRBD1 (5 bases). Trimming removed 5 bases at V and 7 bases at J, with 17 bases between. Looked up from germline, CDR1 is MNHNY and CDR2 is SVGAGI (reference sequence). The CDR3 has 14 residues.

The gene calls are TRBV3-1 (or the pseudogene TRBV3-2) and TRBJ1-1; a weak D match, TRBD1 (5 bases). CDR1 and CDR2 (germline): LGHDT, YNNKEL (reference sequence). V gave up 6 bases and J gave up 0 bases, with 17 bases separating them. This CDR3 has 16 residues. DNA for the CDR3: TGTGCCAGCAGTAACCGCGGTTCGGGGGTGAACACTGAAGCTTTCTTT. This encodes CASSNRGSGVNTEAFF.